The 2 T cell receptor beta chains listed next were all sequenced from one sample in a study of control samples from healthy donors and cancer patients. Sequencing was performed with immunoSEQ multiplex PCR; in TCRdb, only in-frame clones are kept and a portion is missing. The table shows about 110,000 clones, with roughly four fifths occurring only once. Sequencing was performed on blood. The receptors stem from a man aged 18 to 29 in good health.

DNA for the CDR3: TGTGCCAGCAGCCCGTGGGCACCCCAAGAGACCCAGTACTTC. Its protein product is CASSPWAPQETQYF. This chain connects TRBV3-1 (or the pseudogene TRBV3-2) to TRBJ2-5; no clear D gene. Germline CDR1 is LGHDT and CDR2 is YNNKEL (reference sequence). This CDR3 is built from 14 residues. Trimming removed 4 bases at V and 1 base at J, with 10 bases between.

The gene calls are TRBV6-5 and TRBJ1-2; TRBD1 matches at 10 bases. Germline V gene data show CDR1 as MNHEY and CDR2 as SVGAGI. The CDR3 spans 12 residues. After removal of 6 bases from V and 6 bases from J, the junction contained 1 base not matched to a gene. The CDR3 spells CASRGQGDGYTF. DNA for the CDR3: TGTGCCAGCAGAGGACAGGGGGATGGCTACACCTTC.